The entry that follows covers one TCR beta chain sequence. Its cognate antigen is unknown. The data stem from a study of cytotoxic CD8 clonotypes in ibrutinib-treated CLL. General study findings and limits: Public clonotypes (which were uncommon) either contracted or remained stable on treatment. Measured clonality at baseline was greater than in age-matched healthy donors and tracked with circulating CD8+ T-cell counts. Clonality grew at ibrutinib response; at progression, it decreased back toward baseline.

Trimming stripped 6 bases from V and 5 bases from J, with 17 bases between. The CDR3 contains 13 residues. Per germline, CDR1 SQVTM and CDR2 ANQGSEA. The intended depth for sequencing was 1 in 200,000 to 1 in 1 million T cells. Assay: immunoSEQ multiplex PCR; the TCRdb copy retains only in-frame clones and omits some. The top ten clones hold about 27% of a sample with fewer than 55,000 clones, around 60% of them seen once. This TCR was sampled from a human donor with chronic lymphocytic leukemia. The specimen comprised PBMCs, sampled after 24 months of ibrutinib treatment. This chain connects TRBV29-1 to TRBJ2-7, with D perhaps assigned TRBD1 or TRBD2 (6 bases each). CDR3: CSVEGGSPHEQYF. CDR3 bases: TGCAGCGTCGAGGGGGGTTCCCCCCACGAGCAGTACTTC.